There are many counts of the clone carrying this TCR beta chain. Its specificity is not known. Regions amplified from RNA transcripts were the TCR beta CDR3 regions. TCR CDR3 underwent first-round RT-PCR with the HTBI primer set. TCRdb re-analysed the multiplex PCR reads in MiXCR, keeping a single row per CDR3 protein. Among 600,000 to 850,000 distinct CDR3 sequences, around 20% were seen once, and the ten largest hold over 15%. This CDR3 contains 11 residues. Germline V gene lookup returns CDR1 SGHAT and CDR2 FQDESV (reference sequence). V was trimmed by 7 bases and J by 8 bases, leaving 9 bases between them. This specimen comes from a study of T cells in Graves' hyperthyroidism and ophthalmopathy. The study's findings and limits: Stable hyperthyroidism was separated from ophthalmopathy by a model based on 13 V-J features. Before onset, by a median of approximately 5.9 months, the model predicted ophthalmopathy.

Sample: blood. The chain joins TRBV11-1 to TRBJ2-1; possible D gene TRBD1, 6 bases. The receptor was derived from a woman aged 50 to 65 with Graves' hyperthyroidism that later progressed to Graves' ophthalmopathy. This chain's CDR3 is CASTQGYEQFF. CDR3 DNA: TGTGCCAGCACCCAGGGGTATGAGCAGTTCTTC.